By sample share, the clone carrying this TCR beta chain is medium-sized. Localized lung adenocarcinoma, a non-small cell lung cancer, affected the donors. The germline V gene encodes CDR1 MNHEY and CDR2 SVGAGI. The trim removed 8 bases at V and 10 bases at J, leaving 12 bases unmatched. The CDR3 covers 14 residues. These data originate in a study of CD4 and CD8 cells across lung adenocarcinoma regions. TCRdb used MiXCR to reprocess the PCR reads, holding one entry per CDR3 protein. The table has roughly 6,000 distinct CDR3 sequences, roughly 50% seen once. The V and J genes are TRBV6-5 and TRBJ2-1; 9 positions match TRBD2. The TCR originated in a male donor with lung adenocarcinoma. The CD4 and CD8 labels of this study may be unreliable. The sequencing sample was made of CD8+ T cells from the margin of a lung tumor. The CDR3, as DNA: TGTGCCAGCGGGACTAGCATTCGTTTATTGGAGCAGTTCTTC. It is translated as CASGTSIRLLEQFF.